This entry concerns a single TCR beta chain. CDR1 is SGHAT and CDR2 is FQNNGV in the germline V gene. Between the trimmed V and J ends, which lost 5 bases and 5 bases, there was a span of 17 bases. The CDR3 covers 15 residues. The data derive from a study of blood T cell repertoires in COVID-19. Study at large: The samples span acute and convalescent COVID-19 from the United States, Italy and Spain.

TCRdb keeps only in-frame clones here, not all; method: immunoSEQ multiplex PCR. The sample records some 190,000 clones, approximately 80% being singletons. The study recruited people aged about 18 to 90 years across 20 to 30 US areas. Assignment of participants to cohorts was predicated upon participant-reported clinical history. The chain couples TRBV11-2 to TRBJ2-3, with D perhaps matching TRBD2 (7 bases). This clonotype was obtained from a man in his thirties or forties with acute COVID-19. The material sequenced was PBMCs or T cells enriched from blood (not recorded which). CDR3 amino acids: CASSPWWGGRDTQYF. The CDR3 coding sequence is TGTGCCAGCAGCCCATGGTGGGGGGGCCGAGATACGCAGTATTTT.